Listed below are T cell receptor beta chains from one sample, sequenced in a study of kidney transplant recipient with SARS-CoV-2 infection. Via MiXCR, TCRdb re-called the reads, giving one row per CDR3 protein. The data contain 200,000 to 300,000 distinct CDR3 sequences, 25% to 35% of them singletons. Here the sequenced sample was a blood sample, taken at baseline and around day 110 from a kidney transplant recipient. The receptors originated from a young adult male patient who had COVID-19 and was a kidney transplant recipient. The T cells may come from the graft donor. CDR3s include the opening cysteine and the closing phenylalanine or tryptophan.

CDR3 protein,V gene
CASSLDIATVMQDTQYF,TRBV21-1
CASDVPHPRKTYGYTF,TRBV5-8
CASMSAENMYSPLHF,TRBV7-6
CASSLGGGFRETQYF,TRBV5-5
CASSTRGSKNTGAFF,TRBV7-9
CASSFGTGAKNIQYF,TRBV13
CASNSNGFYEQYF,TRBV7-2
CASSSTTSLAGLLNTDTQYF,TRBV27
CASSVLCSHGKTYGYTF,TRBV6-4
CASSLYYHEGKTYGYTF,TRBV7-1
CATSLCFSTRKTYGYTF,TRBV24-1
CSVAGTDYGYTF,TRBV29-1
CASSYRGGGSNEQYF,TRBV9
CASSNGWECRKTYGYTF,TRBV6-5
CATSQRQTSYEQYF,TRBV6-5
CASSYSYRGGNTIYF,TRBV6-5
CSARTPNGDISYNEQFF,TRBV20-1
CASSQEPDTDTYEQYF,TRBV3-1
CASSQAGTGFGNTIYF,TRBV3-1
CSVISSGNTIYF,TRBV29-1
CASNKNVPGKTYGYTF,TRBV5-4
CASSLANRGPNTEAFF,TRBV5-4
CAWRGLGLVYGYTF,TRBV30
CASSPKSSARKTYGYTF,TRBV7-4
CAVGGNYGYTF,TRBV19
CASSIDRLAGGPDTQYF,TRBV19
CAGTWAGGHYEQFF,TRBV2
CASGGLQGNSPLHF,TRBV28
CSASQGAGQPQHF,TRBV20-1
CASSLNNRGAGNQPQHF,TRBV27
CASTEGSVLPSEQYF,TRBV2
CANAKFVPGKTYGYTF,TRBV5-4
CATSYIGRCGKTYGYTF,TRBV15
CASSVDSYNSPLHF,TRBV12-3/TRBV12-4
CASSGETGRSGSNNEQFF,TRBV27
CASRGGTEAFF,TRBV3-2
CASSLNRRGNADTQYF,TRBV7-9
CASSLVTGEKLFF,TRBV7-2
CASSSTRETEAFF,TRBV3-1
CASSLSDTAGKTYGYTF,TRBV12-3/TRBV12-4
CSASGLVSYEQFF,TRBV20-1
CASSPGWDPGAQKLFF,TRBV5-5